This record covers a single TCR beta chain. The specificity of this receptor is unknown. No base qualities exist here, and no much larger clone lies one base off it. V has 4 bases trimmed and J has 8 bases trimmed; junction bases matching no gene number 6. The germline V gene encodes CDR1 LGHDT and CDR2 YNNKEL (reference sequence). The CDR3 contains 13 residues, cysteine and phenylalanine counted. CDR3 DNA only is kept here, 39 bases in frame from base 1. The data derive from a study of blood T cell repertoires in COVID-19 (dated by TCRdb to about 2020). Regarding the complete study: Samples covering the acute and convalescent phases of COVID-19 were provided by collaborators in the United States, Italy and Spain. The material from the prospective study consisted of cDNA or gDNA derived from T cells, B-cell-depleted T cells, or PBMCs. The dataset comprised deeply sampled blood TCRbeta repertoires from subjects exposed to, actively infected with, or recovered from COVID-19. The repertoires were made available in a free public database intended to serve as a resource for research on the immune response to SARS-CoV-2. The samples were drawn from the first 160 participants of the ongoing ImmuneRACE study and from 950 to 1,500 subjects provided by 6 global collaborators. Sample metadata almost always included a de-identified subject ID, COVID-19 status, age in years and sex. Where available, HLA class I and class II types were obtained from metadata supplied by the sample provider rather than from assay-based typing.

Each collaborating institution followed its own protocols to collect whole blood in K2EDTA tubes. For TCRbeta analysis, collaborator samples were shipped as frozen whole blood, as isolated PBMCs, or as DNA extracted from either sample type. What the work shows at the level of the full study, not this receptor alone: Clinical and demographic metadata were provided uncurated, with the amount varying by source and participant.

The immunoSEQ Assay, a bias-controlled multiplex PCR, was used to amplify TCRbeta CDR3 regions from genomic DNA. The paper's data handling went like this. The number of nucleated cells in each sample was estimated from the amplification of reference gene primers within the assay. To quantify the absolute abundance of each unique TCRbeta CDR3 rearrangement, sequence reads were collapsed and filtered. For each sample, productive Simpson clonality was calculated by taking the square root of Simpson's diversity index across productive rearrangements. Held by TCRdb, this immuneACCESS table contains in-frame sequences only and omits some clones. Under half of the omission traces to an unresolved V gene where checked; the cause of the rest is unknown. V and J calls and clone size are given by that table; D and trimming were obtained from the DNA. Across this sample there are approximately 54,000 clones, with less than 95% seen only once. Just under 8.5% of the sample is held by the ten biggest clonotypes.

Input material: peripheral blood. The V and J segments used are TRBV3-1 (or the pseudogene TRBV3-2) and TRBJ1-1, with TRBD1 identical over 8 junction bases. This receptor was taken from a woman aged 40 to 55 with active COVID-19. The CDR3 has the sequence CASSLTRQGEAFF. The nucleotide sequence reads TGTGCCAGCAGCCTCACCAGACAGGGGGAAGCTTTCTTT.